A single sample is the source of the 6 T cell receptor beta chains below, sequenced in a study of blood T cell repertoires in COVID-19. Libraries were prepared by immunoSEQ multiplex PCR; TCRdb keeps only in-frame clonotypes and omits some of them. The sample consists of about 210,000 clones, approximately 86% of them appearing once. Material: peripheral blood. All receptors derive from a man in his forties with acute or convalescent COVID-19.

This chain uses TRBV7-9 with TRBJ1-4; D is unclear. Germline-derived CDR1 and CDR2 are SEHNR and FQNEAQ (reference sequence). The CDR3 extends over 15 amino acids. V gave up 1 base and J gave up 7 bases, with 13 bases separating them. CDR3 amino acids: CASSLGGEGGEKLFF. In DNA form, the CDR3 reads TGTGCCAGCAGCTTAGGCGGGGAAGGCGGTGAAAAACTGTTTTTT.

V usage is TRBV6-1 and J usage is TRBJ2-2, with D tentatively TRBD2 (5 bases). V lost 3 bases and J lost 1, with 6 bases in between. This CDR3 is 14 amino acids long. Germline V gives CDR1 MNHNS, CDR2 SASEGT. The DNA for the CDR3 is TGTGCCAGCAGTGAGGCGGGGAACACCGGGGAGCTGTTTTTT. Its translation: CASSEAGNTGELFF.

V and J are TRBV10-3 and TRBJ2-7; the D gene is possibly TRBD1 (6 bases). The V and J ends lost 10 bases and 1 base respectively, with 11 bases between them. Per germline, CDR1 ENHRY and CDR2 SYGVKD. The CDR3 length is 12 residues. Here the CDR3 DNA reads TGTGCCACAGGGGATTTGTCCTACGAGCAGTACTTC. It translates to CATGDLSYEQYF.

This CDR3 is CASSWYRGPAYEQYF. CDR3 in DNA: TGTGCCAGCAGTTGGTACAGGGGGCCTGCCTACGAGCAGTACTTC. V usage is TRBV28 and J usage is TRBJ2-7; TRBD1 matches at 9 bases. After removal of 4 bases from V and 2 bases from J, the junction contained 6 bases not matched to a gene. CDR3 length: 15 residues. Germline V gene lookup returns CDR1 MDHEN and CDR2 SYDVKM.

V gene TRBV27 combines with J gene TRBJ2-7; D may be TRBD2 (5 bases). CDR1 and CDR2 (germline): MNHEY, SMNVEV (reference sequence). This CDR3 contains 14 residues. The germline V and J ends were trimmed by 3 bases and 1 base, with 10 bases remaining between them. CDR3: CASSFASGSYEQYF. CDR3 bases: TGTGCCAGCAGTTTTGCCTCGGGGTCCTACGAGCAGTACTTC.

The genes are TRBV27 and TRBJ2-7, with 9 bases matching TRBD1. The CDR3 sequence is 15 residues long. The V gene's germline CDR1 is MNHEY and CDR2 SMNVEV (reference sequence). V trimming: 2 bases; J trimming: 6 bases; junction bases outside the gene matches: 8. This chain's CDR3 is CASSLRGQGGLEQYF. DNA for the CDR3: TGTGCCAGCAGTTTAAGGGGACAGGGTGGTCTCGAGCAGTACTTC.